The rows below give T cell receptor beta chains drawn from one sample of a study of blood T cell repertoires in COVID-19. Measured with immunoSEQ multiplex PCR; TCRdb has only the in-frame clones, and not every one. The sample has over 150,000 clones, around 83% seen once. Sequenced sample: peripheral blood. Receptor source: a woman in her seventies with COVID-19, enrolled during active disease. The CDR3 runs from the conserved cysteine through the conserved F or W. A D gene is named only where the DNA matches it firmly. Clone size is given for some rows only: seen once, a few or many times, or a class if the clone is expanded.

J | D | V | size | CDR3 | DNA
TRBJ1-5 | - | TRBV3-1/TRBV3-2 | - | CAISQGHSNQPQHF | TGTGCCATTTCCCAGGGTCATAGCAATCAGCCCCAGCATTTT
TRBJ2-2 | - | TRBV19 | - | CASSVGFTGELFF | TGTGCCAGTAGTGTCGGGTTCACCGGGGAGCTGTTTTTT
TRBJ2-1 | TRBD2 | TRBV18 | - | CASSPSAGTSHYNEQFF | TGTGCCAGCTCACCAAGTGCCGGGACTAGTCATTACAATGAGCAGTTCTTC
TRBJ2-7 | TRBD2 | TRBV7-9 | - | CASSFIKGLAGLNYEQYF | TGTGCCAGCAGCTTTATAAAGGGACTAGCGGGCCTTAACTACGAGCAGTACTTC
TRBJ2-7 | - | TRBV6-2/TRBV6-3 | - | CASSRDIYEQYF | TGTGCCAGCAGCCGGGACATCTACGAGCAGTACTTC
TRBJ1-2 | TRBD1 | TRBV7-9 | - | CASSQTGGQGGYGYTF | TGTGCCAGCAGCCAGACGGGGGGACAGGGAGGCTATGGCTACACCTTC
TRBJ2-1 | - | TRBV28 | - | CASSLAGLIYNEQFF | TGTGCCAGCAGTTTAGCGGGACTGATATACAATGAGCAGTTCTTC
TRBJ2-2 | TRBD2 | TRBV7-9 | - | CASSLGSFAGVSTGELFF | TGTGCCAGCAGCTTAGGTAGTTTCGCGGGAGTCAGCACCGGGGAGCTGTTTTTT
TRBJ2-1 | - | TRBV5-1 | - | CASSFQGAEQFF | TGCGCCAGCAGCTTCCAGGGCGCTGAGCAGTTCTTC
TRBJ2-5 | - | TRBV24-1 | - | CATSGGSQETQYF | TGTGCCACCAGTGGCGGCAGCCAAGAGACCCAGTACTTC
TRBJ1-1 | TRBD1 | TRBV9 | - | CASSASSGRQGTEAFF | TGTGCCAGCAGCGCGTCCTCGGGACGACAGGGGACTGAAGCTTTCTTT
TRBJ2-3 | TRBD2 | TRBV7-2 | - | CASSLVPTSGVPDTQYF | TGTGCCAGCAGCTTAGTACCCACTAGCGGGGTTCCGGATACGCAGTATTTT
TRBJ1-5 | - | TRBV14 | - | CASSQGHDQPQHF | TGTGCCAGCAGCCAAGGGCACGATCAGCCCCAGCATTTT
TRBJ1-2 | - | TRBV9 | - | CASSVGGRDYGYTF | TGTGCCAGCAGCGTAGGTGGGCGCGACTATGGCTACACCTTC
TRBJ1-2 | TRBD1 | TRBV19 | many | CASRTGGHGYTF | TGTGCCAGCCGGACAGGGGGACATGGCTACACCTTC
TRBJ2-2 | - | TRBV3-1/TRBV3-2 | - | CASSQGRGKRTGELFF | TGTGCCAGCAGCCAAGGTCGCGGGAAAAGGACCGGGGAGCTGTTTTTT
TRBJ1-2 | TRBD1 | TRBV29-1 | - | CSATGQDYGYTF | TGCAGCGCCACTGGACAGGATTATGGCTACACCTTC
TRBJ2-7 | TRBD1 | TRBV5-6 | - | CASSLRGLQSSSYEQYF | TGTGCCAGCAGCTTGAGGGGGCTACAGAGTAGCTCCTACGAGCAGTACTTC
TRBJ2-1 | TRBD2 | TRBV7-2 | - | CASSRQREAGSNEQFF | TGTGCCAGCAGCCGCCAGCGGGAGGCCGGATCCAATGAGCAGTTCTTC
TRBJ2-7 | TRBD2 | TRBV3-1/TRBV3-2 | - | CASSQAASGKYEQYF | TGTGCCAGCAGCCAAGCGGCTAGCGGTAAATACGAGCAGTACTTC
TRBJ2-1 | TRBD2 | TRBV10-3 | once | CAISGTSGGSYNEQFF | TGTGCCATCAGCGGGACTAGCGGGGGCTCCTACAATGAGCAGTTCTTC
TRBJ2-3 | - | TRBV29-1 | few | CSVYAPRSTDTQYF | TGCAGCGTTTACGCCCCCCGGTCGACAGATACGCAGTATTTT
TRBJ2-3 | TRBD2 | TRBV2 | once | CASSEERAGWADTQYF | TGTGCCAGCAGTGAAGAGCGAGCGGGATGGGCAGATACGCAGTATTTT
TRBJ2-7 | - | TRBV11-1 | - | CASSLVDTPSYEQYF | TGTGCCAGCAGCTTAGTAGACACCCCCAGTTACGAGCAGTACTTC
TRBJ2-6 | - | TRBV4-3 | - | CASSSTSGANVLTF | TGCGCCAGCAGCTCGACTTCTGGGGCCAACGTCCTGACTTTC
TRBJ2-7 | TRBD2 | TRBV27 | - | CASSAGLAREQYF | TGTGCCAGCAGTGCGGGACTAGCCCGCGAGCAGTACTTC
TRBJ1-1 | - | TRBV7-9 | - | CASSLQRGAFF | TGTGCCAGCAGCTTACAAAGGGGAGCTTTCTTT
TRBJ2-2 | TRBD2 | TRBV5-5 | - | CASSLVTSGRSGELFF | TGTGCCAGCAGCTTAGTGACTAGCGGGAGGTCCGGGGAGCTGTTTTTT
TRBJ2-7 | TRBD1 | TRBV19 | - | CASSSTGTGGWEQYF | TGTGCCAGTAGTTCGACCGGGACAGGGGGCTGGGAGCAGTACTTC
TRBJ1-6 | - | TRBV9 | - | CASGGGGAYNSPLHF | TGTGCCAGTGGCGGGGGGGGCGCGTATAATTCACCCCTCCACTTT
TRBJ2-7 | TRBD2 | TRBV7-8 | - | CASSLGAGTSGSYEQYF | TGTGCCAGCAGCTTAGGAGCCGGGACTAGCGGGAGCTACGAGCAGTACTTC
TRBJ1-1 | - | TRBV28 | - | CASYMEKNTEAFF | TGTGCCAGCTACATGGAGAAGAACACTGAAGCTTTCTTT
TRBJ1-1 | - | TRBV5-5 | - | CASSLRSAQGTEAFF | TGTGCCAGCAGCTTGAGAAGCGCCCAGGGCACTGAAGCTTTCTTT
TRBJ2-3 | TRBD2 | TRBV7-2 | - | CASSLAIAGGGDTQYF | TGTGCCAGCAGCTTAGCGATTGCGGGAGGGGGTGATACGCAGTATTTT
TRBJ1-2 | - | TRBV14 | - | CASSTRTQANYGYTF | TGTGCCAGCAGCACGCGGACACAAGCTAACTATGGCTACACCTTC
TRBJ1-5 | TRBD1 | TRBV19 | - | CASSPMPGTGEYSNQPQHF | TGTGCCAGTAGTCCTATGCCCGGGACAGGGGAGTATAGCAATCAGCCCCAGCATTTT
TRBJ1-5 | TRBD1 | TRBV28 | few | CASSLDRAPRGQPQHF | TGTGCCAGCAGTCTGGACAGGGCCCCAAGGGGTCAGCCCCAGCATTTT
TRBJ2-7 | - | TRBV7-8 | few | CASSRATGSYEQYF | TGTGCCAGCAGCCGAGCGACAGGCTCCTACGAGCAGTACTTC
TRBJ1-2 | TRBD1 | TRBV6-6 | - | CASRGSGQDYGYTF | TGTGCCAGCAGGGGATCGGGACAGGATTATGGCTACACCTTC
TRBJ2-1 | - | TRBV21-1 | - | CASSKRDRSGRDEQFF | TGTGCCAGCAGCAAGAGGGACCGGAGCGGGCGTGATGAGCAGTTCTTC
TRBJ2-3 | - | TRBV3-1/TRBV3-2 | - | CASLKQGTDTQYF | TGTGCCAGCTTGAAACAGGGCACAGATACGCAGTATTTT
TRBJ2-3 | - | TRBV7-6 | - | CASSSGGLLTDTQYF | TGTGCCAGCAGCTCTGGAGGTCTCTTAACAGATACGCAGTATTTT
TRBJ2-2 | - | TRBV2 | - | CASSGLSGNTGELFF | TGTGCCAGCAGTGGACTAAGCGGGAACACCGGGGAGCTGTTTTTT
TRBJ2-7 | - | TRBV21-1 | - | CASSKWGPERGVHEQYF | TGTGCCAGCAGCAAATGGGGGCCTGAGCGAGGGGTCCACGAGCAGTACTTC
TRBJ2-1 | TRBD2 | TRBV24-1 | - | CATSDFVAGVSEQFF | TGTGCCACCAGTGATTTTGTAGCGGGAGTGAGTGAGCAGTTCTTC
TRBJ2-3 | - | TRBV14 | - | CASSQRLATLDTQYF | TGTGCCAGCAGCCAACGCCTAGCGACCCTGGATACGCAGTATTTT
TRBJ2-5 | TRBD1 | TRBV27 | - | CASSRGTGWETQYF | TGTGCCAGCAGTAGAGGGACAGGATGGGAGACCCAGTACTTC
TRBJ1-1 | TRBD1 | TRBV28 | - | CASSSLDRGEAFF | TGTGCCAGCAGTTCCTTAGACAGGGGAGAAGCTTTCTTT
TRBJ1-1 | - | TRBV2 | - | CATRQVMNTEAFF | TGTGCCACCCGACAGGTCATGAACACTGAAGCTTTCTTT
TRBJ2-1 | TRBD2 | TRBV28 | - | CASSPLAGEDEQFF | TGTGCCAGCAGCCCCCTAGCGGGAGAGGATGAGCAGTTCTTC
TRBJ1-2 | - | TRBV5-1 | - | CASSPAGEMAIKYTF | TGCGCCAGCAGCCCAGCAGGGGAGATGGCTATAAAGTACACCTTC
TRBJ1-6 | - | TRBV28 | - | CASSPGTYNSPLHF | TGTGCCAGCAGTCCGGGGACCTATAATTCACCCCTCCACTTT
TRBJ2-5 | - | TRBV7-8 | - | CASSPGREKETQYF | TGTGCCAGCAGCCCGGGCAGGGAAAAAGAGACCCAGTACTTC
TRBJ2-3 | TRBD2 | TRBV7-2 | - | CASSFDGRATYF | TGTGCCAGCAGCTTCGACGGGAGGGCGACGTATTTT
TRBJ1-3 | TRBD1 | TRBV6-6 | - | CASSGGQGNGNTIYF | TGTGCCAGCAGTGGTGGACAGGGGAACGGAAACACCATATATTTT